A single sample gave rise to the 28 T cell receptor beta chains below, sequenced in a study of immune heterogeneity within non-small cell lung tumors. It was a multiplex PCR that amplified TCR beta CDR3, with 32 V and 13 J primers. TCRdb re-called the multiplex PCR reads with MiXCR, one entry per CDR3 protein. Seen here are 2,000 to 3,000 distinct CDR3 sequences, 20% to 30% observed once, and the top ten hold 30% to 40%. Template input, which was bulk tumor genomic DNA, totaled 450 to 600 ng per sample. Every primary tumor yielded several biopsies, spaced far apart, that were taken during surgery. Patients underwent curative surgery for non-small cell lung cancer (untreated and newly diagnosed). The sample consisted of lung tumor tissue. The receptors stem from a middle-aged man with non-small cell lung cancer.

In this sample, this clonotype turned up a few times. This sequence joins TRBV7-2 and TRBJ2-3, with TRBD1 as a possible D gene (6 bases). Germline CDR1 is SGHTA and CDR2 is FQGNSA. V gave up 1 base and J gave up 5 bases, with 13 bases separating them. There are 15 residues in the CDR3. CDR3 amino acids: CASSLVRGKGDTQYF. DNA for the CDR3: TGTGCCAGCAGCTTAGTCAGGGGAAAGGGAGATACGCAGTATTTT.

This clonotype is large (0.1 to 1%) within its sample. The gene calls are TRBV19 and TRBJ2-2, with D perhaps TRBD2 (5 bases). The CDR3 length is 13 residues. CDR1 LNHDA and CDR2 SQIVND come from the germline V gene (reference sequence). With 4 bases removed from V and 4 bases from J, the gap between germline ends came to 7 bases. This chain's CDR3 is CASSNRGTGELFF. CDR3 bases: TGTGCCAGTAGTAACCGGGGCACCGGGGAGCTGTTTTTT.

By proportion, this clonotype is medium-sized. The CDR3, as DNA: TGCAGTGCCACCCTAGCGGGAGCCGGCGAGCAGTACTTC. It encodes CSATLAGAGEQYF. The chain employs TRBV20-1 and TRBJ2-7, with 10 bases identical to TRBD2. The length of the CDR3 is 13 residues. V was pared by 6 bases and J by 6 bases, with 8 bases of the junction left unmatched. CDR1 is DFQATT, CDR2 SNEGSKA, per germline (reference sequence).

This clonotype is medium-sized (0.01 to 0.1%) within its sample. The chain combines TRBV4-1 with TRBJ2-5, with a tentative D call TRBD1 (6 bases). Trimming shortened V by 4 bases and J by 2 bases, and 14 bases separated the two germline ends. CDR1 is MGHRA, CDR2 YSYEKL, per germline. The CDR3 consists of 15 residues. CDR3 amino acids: CASSLAGTQQETQYF. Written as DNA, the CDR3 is TGCGCCAGCAGCCTAGCCGGGACACAACAAGAGACCCAGTACTTC.

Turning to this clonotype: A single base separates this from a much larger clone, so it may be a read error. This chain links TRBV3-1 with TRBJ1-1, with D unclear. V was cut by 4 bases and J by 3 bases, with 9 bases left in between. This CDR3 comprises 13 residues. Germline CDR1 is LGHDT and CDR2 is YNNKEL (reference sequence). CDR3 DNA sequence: TGTGCCAGCAGCCCCTACGTGGACACTGAAGCTTTCTTT. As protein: CASSPYVDTEAFF.

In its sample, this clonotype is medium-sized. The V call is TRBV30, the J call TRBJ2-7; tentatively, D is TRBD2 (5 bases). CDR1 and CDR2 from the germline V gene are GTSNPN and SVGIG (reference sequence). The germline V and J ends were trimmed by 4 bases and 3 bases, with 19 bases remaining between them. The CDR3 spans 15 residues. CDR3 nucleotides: TGTGCCTGGACCCCACTAGGAGGCCCTCTCTACGAGCAGTACTTC. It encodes CAWTPLGGPLYEQYF.

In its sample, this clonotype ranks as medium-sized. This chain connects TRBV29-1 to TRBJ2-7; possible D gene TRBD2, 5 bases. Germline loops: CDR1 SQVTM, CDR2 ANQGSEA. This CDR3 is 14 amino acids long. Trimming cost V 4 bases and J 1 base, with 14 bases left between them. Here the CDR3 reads CSVVGSGKSYEQYF. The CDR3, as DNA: TGCAGCGTTGTAGGATCGGGGAAGTCCTACGAGCAGTACTTC.

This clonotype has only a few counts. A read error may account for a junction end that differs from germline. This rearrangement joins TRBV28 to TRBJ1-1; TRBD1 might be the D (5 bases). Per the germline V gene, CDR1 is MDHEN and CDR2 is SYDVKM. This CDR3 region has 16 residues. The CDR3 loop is CASSFPIGGMNTGAFF. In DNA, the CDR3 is TGTGCCAGCAGTTTTCCGATCGGGGGAATGAACACTGGAGCTTTCTTT.

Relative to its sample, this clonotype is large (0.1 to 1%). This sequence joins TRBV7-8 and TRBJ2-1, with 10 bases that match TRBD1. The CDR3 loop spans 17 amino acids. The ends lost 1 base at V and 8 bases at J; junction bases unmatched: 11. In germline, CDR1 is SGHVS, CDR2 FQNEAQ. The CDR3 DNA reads TGTGCCAGCAGCTTAGAAGTTGCTGGGACAGGGGTGGATGAGCAGTTCTTC. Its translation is CASSLEVAGTGVDEQFF.

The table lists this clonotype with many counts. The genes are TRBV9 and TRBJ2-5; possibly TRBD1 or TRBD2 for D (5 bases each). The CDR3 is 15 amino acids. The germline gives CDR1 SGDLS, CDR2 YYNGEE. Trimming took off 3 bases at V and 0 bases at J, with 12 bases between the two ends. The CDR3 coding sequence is TGTGCCAGCAGCGCACAGGACTTGTACCAAGAGACCCAGTACTTC. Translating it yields CASSAQDLYQETQYF.

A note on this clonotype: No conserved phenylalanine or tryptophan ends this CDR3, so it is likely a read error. The DNA of the CDR3 is TGTGCCAGCAGCTTAGATCTAGCGTGGAGCACAGATACGCAGTATCTT. Its protein is CASSLDLAWSTDTQYL. J is TRBJ2-3 and V is TRBV5-4, with D possibly matching TRBD2 (6 bases). The germline V gene has CDR1 SGHNT and CDR2 YYREEE (reference sequence). V lost 2 bases to trimming and J lost 0 bases, with 13 bases between them. The CDR3 has 16 residues.

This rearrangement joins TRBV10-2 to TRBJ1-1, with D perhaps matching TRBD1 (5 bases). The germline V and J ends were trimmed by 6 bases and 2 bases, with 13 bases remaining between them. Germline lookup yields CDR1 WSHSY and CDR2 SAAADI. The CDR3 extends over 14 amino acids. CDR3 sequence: CASRDWQGNTEAFF. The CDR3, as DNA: TGCGCCAGCAGGGATTGGCAGGGCAACACTGAAGCTTTCTTT.

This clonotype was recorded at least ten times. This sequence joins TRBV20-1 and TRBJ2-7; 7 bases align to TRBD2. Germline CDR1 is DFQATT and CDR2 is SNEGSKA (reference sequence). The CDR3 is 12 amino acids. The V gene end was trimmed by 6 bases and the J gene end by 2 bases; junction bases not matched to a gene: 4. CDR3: CSAGEGTYEQYF. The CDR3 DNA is TGCAGTGCCGGGGAGGGGACCTACGAGCAGTACTTC.

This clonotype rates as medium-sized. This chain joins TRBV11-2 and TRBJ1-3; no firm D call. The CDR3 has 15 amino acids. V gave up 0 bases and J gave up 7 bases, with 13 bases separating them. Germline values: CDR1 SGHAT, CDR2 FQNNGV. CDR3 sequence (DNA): TGTGCCAGCAGCTTAGATTTCGGTGCCGGGAACACCATATATTTT. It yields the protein CASSLDFGAGNTIYF.

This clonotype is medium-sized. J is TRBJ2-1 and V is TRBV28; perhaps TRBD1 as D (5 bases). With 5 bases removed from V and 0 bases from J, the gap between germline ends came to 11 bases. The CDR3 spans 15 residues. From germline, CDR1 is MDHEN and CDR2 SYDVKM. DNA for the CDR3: TGTGCCAGCAGTCCTGACAGAAGCTCCTACAATGAGCAGTTCTTC. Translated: CASSPDRSSYNEQFF.

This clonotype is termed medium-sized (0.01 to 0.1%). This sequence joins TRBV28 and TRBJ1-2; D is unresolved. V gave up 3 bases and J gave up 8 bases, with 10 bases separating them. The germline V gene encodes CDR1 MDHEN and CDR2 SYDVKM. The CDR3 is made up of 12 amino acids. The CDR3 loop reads CASSLRLSGYTF. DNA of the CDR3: TGTGCCAGCAGTTTGAGGTTATCGGGCTACACCTTC.

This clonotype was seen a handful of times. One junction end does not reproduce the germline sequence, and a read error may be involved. This CDR3 is CTSSLSRGLYNEQFF. The CDR3 bases are TGCACCAGCAGCTTGTCTAGGGGGCTCTACAATGAGCAGTTCTTC. V is TRBV5-1 and J is TRBJ2-1; TRBD1 agrees at 7 bases. From germline, CDR1 is SGHRS and CDR2 YFSETQ. This CDR3 is built from 15 residues.

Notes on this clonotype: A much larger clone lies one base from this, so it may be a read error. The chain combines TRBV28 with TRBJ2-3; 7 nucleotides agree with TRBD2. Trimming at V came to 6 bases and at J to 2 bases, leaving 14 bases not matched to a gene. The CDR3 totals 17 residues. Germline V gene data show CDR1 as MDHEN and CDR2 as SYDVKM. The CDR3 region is CASSNTPLAVLTDTQYF. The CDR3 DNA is TGTGCCAGCAGCAATACCCCCCTAGCGGTTCTCACAGATACGCAGTATTTT.

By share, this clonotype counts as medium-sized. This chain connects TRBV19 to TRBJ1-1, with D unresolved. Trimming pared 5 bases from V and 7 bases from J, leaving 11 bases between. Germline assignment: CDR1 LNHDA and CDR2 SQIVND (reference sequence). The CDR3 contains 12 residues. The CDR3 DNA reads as TGTGCCAGTAGTTCCCGTCGACTTGAAGCTTTCTTT. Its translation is CASSSRRLEAFF.

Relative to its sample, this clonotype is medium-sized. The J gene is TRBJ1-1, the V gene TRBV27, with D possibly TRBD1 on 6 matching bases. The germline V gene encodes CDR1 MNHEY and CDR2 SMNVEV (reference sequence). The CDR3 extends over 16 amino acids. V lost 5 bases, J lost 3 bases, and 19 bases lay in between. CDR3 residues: CASSLLQGLADTEAFF. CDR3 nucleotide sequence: TGTGCCAGCAGTCTTCTACAGGGTTTAGCTGACACTGAAGCTTTCTTT.

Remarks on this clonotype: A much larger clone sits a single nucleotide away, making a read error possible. CDR3 residues: CASRSPALSYEQYF. DNA for the CDR3: TGTGCCAGCAGATCCCCCGCCCTCTCCTACGAGCAGTACTTC. The rearrangement joins TRBV11-2 to TRBJ2-7; D is unresolved. Germline CDR1 is SGHAT and CDR2 is FQNNGV. The CDR3 contains 14 residues. V shed 6 bases and J shed 0 bases, with 12 bases lying between them.

The CDR3 protein is CASSPSGRDGSEQFF. The CDR3, as DNA: TGTGCCAGCAGCCCCAGCGGGAGGGACGGGAGTGAGCAGTTCTTC. The rearrangement links TRBV5-4 to TRBJ2-1; 10 nucleotides align to TRBD2. CDR1 is SGHNT and CDR2 is YYREEE in the germline V gene (reference sequence). V gave up 4 bases and J gave up 9 bases; unmatched junction bases: 10. This CDR3 has 15 amino acids.

In DNA form, the CDR3 reads TGCGCCAGCAGCCACCAGGGTTACGAGCAGTACTTC. Its translation is CASSHQGYEQYF. V is TRBV4-1 and J is TRBJ2-7, with D tentatively TRBD1 (5 bases). V shed 3 bases and J shed 4 bases, with 7 bases lying between them. In germline, CDR1 is MGHRA, CDR2 YSYEKL. The CDR3 spans 12 residues.

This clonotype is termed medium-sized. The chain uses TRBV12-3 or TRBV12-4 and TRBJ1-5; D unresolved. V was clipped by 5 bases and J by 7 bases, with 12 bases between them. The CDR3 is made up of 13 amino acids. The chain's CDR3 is CASSPSEVQPQHF. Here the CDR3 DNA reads TGTGCCAGCAGTCCATCAGAGGTCCAGCCCCAGCATTTT.

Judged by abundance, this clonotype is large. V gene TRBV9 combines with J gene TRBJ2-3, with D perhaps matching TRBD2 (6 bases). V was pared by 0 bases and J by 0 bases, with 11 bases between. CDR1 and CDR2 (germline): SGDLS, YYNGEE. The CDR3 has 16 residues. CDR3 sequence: CASSVGWRASTDTQYF. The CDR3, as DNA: TGTGCCAGCAGCGTAGGTTGGAGGGCAAGCACAGATACGCAGTATTTT.

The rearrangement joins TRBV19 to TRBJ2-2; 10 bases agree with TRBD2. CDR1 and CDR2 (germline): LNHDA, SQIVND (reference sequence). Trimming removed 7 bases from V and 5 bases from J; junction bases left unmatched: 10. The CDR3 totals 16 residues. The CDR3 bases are TGTGCCAGTACCGGACTAGCGGCGGGAGGAACCGGGGAGCTGTTTTTT. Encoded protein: CASTGLAAGGTGELFF.

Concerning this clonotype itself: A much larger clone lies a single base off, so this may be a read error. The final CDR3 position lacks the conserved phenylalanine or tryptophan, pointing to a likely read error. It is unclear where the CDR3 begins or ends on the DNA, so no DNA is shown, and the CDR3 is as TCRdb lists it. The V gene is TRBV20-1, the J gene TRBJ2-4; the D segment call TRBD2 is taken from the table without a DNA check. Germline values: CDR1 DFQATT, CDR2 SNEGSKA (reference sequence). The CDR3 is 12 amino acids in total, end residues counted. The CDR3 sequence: CSAPSPGTSPVL.

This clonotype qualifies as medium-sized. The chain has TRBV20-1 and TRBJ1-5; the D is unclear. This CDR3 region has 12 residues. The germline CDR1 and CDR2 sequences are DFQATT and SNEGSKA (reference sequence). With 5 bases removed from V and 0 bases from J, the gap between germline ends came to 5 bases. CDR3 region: CSARASNQPQHF. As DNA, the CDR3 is TGCAGTGCTCGAGCTAGCAATCAGCCCCAGCATTTT.